One T cell receptor beta chain is described in this entry. Its antigen target is currently unknown. The entry originates in a study of T cells expressing NK-cell markers (TCRdb year 2020). At the level of the whole study: TCR beta-chain repertoires were profiled in sorted CD3+CD56+NKG2C+, CD3+CD56+NKG2C- and CD3+CD56-NKG2C+ T-cell subsets from roughly eight donors. The eight sequenced donors were randomly selected healthy volunteers, three men and five women. The libraries were sequenced on Illumina HiSeq 2000/2500, MiSeq or NextSeq, producing 2 x 150 bp reads. Among the eight sequenced donors, only one was HCMV-seronegative, while the other seven were HCMV-seropositive.

Points the paper makes about the study in general: It remained unclear whether the expanded NKG2C-expressing T cell clones were specific for HCMV antigens. In several donors, the dominant CD3+CD56+NKG2C+ clonotypes were found to rank among the top 10 CD8+ clonotypes and to make up roughly 1.0-7.5% of CD8+ T cells. Those dominant clonotypes were again the most abundant among CD3+CD56-NKG2C+ cells in a handful of donors, at about 28.3-65%.

CDR1 and CDR2, per the germline V gene, are MNHNS and SASEGT. From the cysteine through the phenylalanine, the CDR3 covers 15 amino acids. Only the protein is on record. To determine HCMV serostatus, a commercial ELISA kit was used to detect HCMV-specific IgG in serum. Peripheral blood mononuclear cells were isolated from blood by Ficoll density gradient centrifugation. Reads for this sample came from an Illumina HiSeq 2000. TCR beta cDNA libraries were made by 5'RACE template switching that added a universal primer site and unique molecular identifiers. Priming for cDNA synthesis came from the TCR beta constant segment, and two successive PCR amplification steps followed. For the original study's pipeline: MIGEC was used to demultiplex reads and group reads by UMI, and MiTCR was used to assemble and quantify clonotypes. Only TCR cDNA sequences supported by at least two reads were kept to exclude erroneous sequences. The tcR package was used for downstream repertoire analysis, and clonotypes were matched across fractions by CDR3 nucleotide sequence plus V segment. VDJmatch was used to annotate antigen specificity against VDJdb, with one amino acid substitution in CDR3 allowed. Each CDR3 protein sequence appears as one entry after TCRdb reprocessed the reads, and no DNA is included. The V and J calls were not made by the authors but by TCRdb's processing. The table for this sample lists under 500,000 distinct CDR3 sequences. 7.3% of the sample belongs to the ten largest clones.

The receptor was isolated from a woman between 18 and 75 years old in good health. The chain links TRBV6-1 with TRBJ2-5; the TRBD2 assignment by TCRdb is unverifiable without DNA. The sequenced sample was blood T cells: a sorted CD56 or NKG2C T cell subset, CD4+ or CD8+ T cells, or bulk PBMC T cells (not recorded which). Here the CDR3 is given as CASSLNGLGGETQYF.